This paragraph reports one TCR beta chain. The source of the sample is a study of T cell repertoires in cytomegalovirus infection. In TCRdb, the reads were re-called with MiXCR into one record per CDR3 protein. Of around 530,000 distinct CDR3 sequences in the sample, roughly 29% are singletons; the top ten hold roughly 13%. Sequencing input: PBMCs. The clonotype was recovered from a human donor in good health (CMV status not recorded). Some clones in this sample may be carry-over from other donors' samples.

Written as DNA, the CDR3 is TGTGCCAGCAGCTTAGACGGACAGAGGCACGACACCATATATTTT. Its protein product is CASSLDGQRHDTIYF. The gene calls are TRBV7-6 and TRBJ1-3; maybe TRBD1 (6 bases). Trimming took off 1 base at V and 8 bases at J, with 15 bases between the two ends. In germline, CDR1 is SGHVS, CDR2 FNYEAQ. The length of the CDR3 is 15 residues.